This T cell receptor beta chain was retrieved from a study of cytomegalovirus exposure and HLA in healthy donors. Study-level information: Genetic ancestry analysis placed about 76% of the 400 or so donors that were genotyped in the Caucasian-associated cluster.

Whole-study findings and limits: As immune exposure information, only CMV serostatus was available. Later genetic work tied a missense DCLRE1C variant to beta-chain V and J trimming.

This clone appeared a single time. Its antigen is still unknown. Germline assignment: CDR1 SSHAT and CDR2 FNYEAQ (reference sequence). The CDR3 contains 15 residues. V shed 3 bases and J shed 2 bases, with 13 bases lying between them. The primer mix had 60 Vbeta and 13 Jbeta primers. Original processing notes: Around 9.9 million shared chains were among the about 80 million unique TCR beta chains that a later analysis counted. The assay was immunoSEQ multiplex PCR, and TCRdb's table has in-frame clones only and misses some. The V and J calls and clone size are taken from that table; D and trimming were inferred from the DNA. This sample carries 120,000 to 150,000 clones, roughly 70% of them seen once, and the ten largest clones take 1.5% to 2%.

The material sequenced was PBMCs. The J gene is TRBJ2-5, the V gene TRBV7-7; maybe TRBD2 (7 bases). This TCR came from a middle-aged woman in good health and CMV-seronegative. For the CDR3, the DNA is TGTGCCAGCAGCTTTAGGGGGGGCAGTCAAGAGACCCAGTACTTC. This sequence encodes CASSFRGGSQETQYF.